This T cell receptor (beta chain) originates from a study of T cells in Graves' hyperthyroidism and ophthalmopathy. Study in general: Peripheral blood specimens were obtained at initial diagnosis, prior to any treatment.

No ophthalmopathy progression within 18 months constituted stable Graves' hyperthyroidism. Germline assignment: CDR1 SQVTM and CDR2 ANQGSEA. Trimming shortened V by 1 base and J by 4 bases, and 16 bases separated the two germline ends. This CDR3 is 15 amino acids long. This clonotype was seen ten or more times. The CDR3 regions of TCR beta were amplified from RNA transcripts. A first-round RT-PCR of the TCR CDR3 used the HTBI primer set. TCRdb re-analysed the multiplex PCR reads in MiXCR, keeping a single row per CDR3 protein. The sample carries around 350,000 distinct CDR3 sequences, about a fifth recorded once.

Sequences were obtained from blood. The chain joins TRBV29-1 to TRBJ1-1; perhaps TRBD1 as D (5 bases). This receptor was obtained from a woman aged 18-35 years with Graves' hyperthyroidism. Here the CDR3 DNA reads TGCAGCGTTGAAGCCCAGGGTCTCCCCGGCACTGAAGCTTTCTTT. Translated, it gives CSVEAQGLPGTEAFF. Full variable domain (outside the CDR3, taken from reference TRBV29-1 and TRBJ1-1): SAVISQKPSRDICQRGTSLTIQCQVDSQVTMMFWYRQQPGQSLTLIATANQGSEATYESGFVIDKFPISRPNLTFSTLTVSNMSPEDSSIYLCSVEAQGLPGTEAFFGQGTRLTVV.